This T cell receptor beta chain was found in a study of graft-versus-host responses after intestinal transplantation. Germline-derived CDR1 and CDR2 are SEHNR and FQNEAQ (reference sequence). There are 15 residues in the CDR3. Germline trimming cut 5 bases from V and 2 bases from J; bases unmatched to any gene: 7. Clones were read by immunoSEQ multiplex PCR, and TCRdb kept only the in-frame ones, dropping some. The table lists around 100,000 clones, around 92% of them singletons. On this clone itself: Its antigen is unidentified.

The sequence was collected from a human donor who was the organ donor for an intestinal transplant. The source material was unstimulated CD8+ T cells sorted from spleen or lymph node cells, sampled before transplant. The V gene is TRBV7-9, the J gene TRBJ2-7; 9 bases line up with TRBD2. The DNA for the CDR3 is TGTGCCAGCAGCCCCCGACTAGCGGCAACCTACGAGCAGTACTTC. Protein sequence: CASSPRLAATYEQYF.